The rows below give T cell receptor beta chains drawn from one sample of a study of T cell repertoires in cytomegalovirus infection. Their antigens are not known. Via MiXCR, TCRdb re-called the reads, giving one row per CDR3 protein. The repertoire includes roughly 100,000 distinct CDR3 sequences, roughly 40% of them detected once, and just under 75% sits in the top ten. Sequencing was performed on CD8+ T cells from cultured PBMCs, taken from culture after CMV antigen stimulation. These receptors came from a human donor in good health (CMV status not recorded). Some clones in this sample may be carry-over from other donors' samples. CDR3s include the opening cysteine and the closing phenylalanine or tryptophan. Fields, in order: CDR3 length, J gene, V gene, D gene, clone size, CDR3 DNA, CDR3 protein. D genes are given only for firm matches. Clone size is not always given. Where it is, it says once, few, many or a class for expanded clones.

13 | TRBJ2-2 | TRBV2 | NA | once | TGTGCCAGCAGTGGGGTACACACCGGGGAGCTGTTTTTT | CASSGVHTGELFF
15 | TRBJ1-2 | TRBV27 | NA | NA | TGTGCCAGCAGTCTTTCCGGGGGGGGATCCTATGGCTACACCTTC | CASSLSGGGSYGYTF
15 | TRBJ2-1 | TRBV2 | TRBD2 | NA | TGTGCCAGCAGCTTTCTAGCGGGGGGGCCGCATGAGCAGTTCTTC | CASSFLAGGPHEQFF
14 | TRBJ2-7 | TRBV7-6 | NA | NA | TGTGCCAGCAGCTCCGGGACAAATCCCTACGAGCAGTACTTC | CASSSGTNPYEQYF
17 | TRBJ2-4 | TRBV6-5 | TRBD1 | few | TGTGCCAGCAGTTACGAACGGACAGGGGTGGCCAAAAACATTCAGTACTTC | CASSYERTGVAKNIQYF
14 | TRBJ1-5 | TRBV6-6 | TRBD1 | NA | TGTGCCAGCAGCCCGGACAGGGATGCTCAGCCCCAGCATTTT | CASSPDRDAQPQHF
13 | TRBJ1-5 | TRBV12-3/TRBV12-4 | NA | NA | TGTGCCAGCAGTTCCCTAGTTGGGGGGCCCCAGCATTTT | CASSSLVGGPQHF
15 | TRBJ1-1 | TRBV6-1 | TRBD1 | NA | TGTGCCAGCAGTGAAAAGGGACAGAAGAACACTGAAGCTTTCTTT | CASSEKGQKNTEAFF
15 | TRBJ2-5 | TRBV5-4 | NA | few | TGTGCCAGCAGCTTGGGGGGGCCCCACGAAGAGACCCAGTACTTC | CASSLGGPHEETQYF
13 | TRBJ2-7 | TRBV7-2 | NA | many | TGTGCCAGCAGCCTAAATACAGTGTTCGAGCAGTACTTC | CASSLNTVFEQYF
10 | TRBJ1-2 | TRBV19 | TRBD1 | NA | TGTGCCAGTAGCCCCGGGACAGGAACCTTC | CASSPGTGTF
16 | TRBJ2-1 | TRBV7-9 | TRBD2 | few | TGTGCCACAATTTCTAGCGGGGGGGCTTCCTACAATGAGCAGTTCTTC | CATISSGGASYNEQFF
17 | TRBJ2-5 | TRBV12-3/TRBV12-4 | NA | NA | TGTGCCAGCAGCATGGGTGCTTCCACATCAAGTCAAGAGACCCAGTACTTC | CASSMGASTSSQETQYF
19 | TRBJ2-3 | TRBV7-6 | TRBD2 | few | TGTGCCAGCAGCTTAGCTGGACTAGCGGGGGGTCCCAGCACAGATACGCAGTATTTT | CASSLAGLAGGPSTDTQYF
17 | TRBJ1-5 | TRBV7-3 | TRBD1 | once | TGTGCCAGCAGCTGGACAGGGGTCCAGATTAGCAATCAGCCCCAGCATTTT | CASSWTGVQISNQPQHF
13 | TRBJ1-1 | TRBV7-3 | NA | NA | TGTGCCAGCAGCCCTTACGCGAACACTGAAGCTTTCTTT | CASSPYANTEAFF
17 | TRBJ2-3 | TRBV12-3/TRBV12-4 | NA | few | TGTGCCAGCAGTGAGAGCCCGCCTGCGGCCGTGGGAGATACGCAGTATTTT | CASSESPPAAVGDTQYF
15 | TRBJ1-2 | TRBV7-8 | TRBD1 | NA | TGTGCCAGCAGCTTTGACAGGGCTCCTAACTATGGCTACACCTTC | CASSFDRAPNYGYTF
13 | TRBJ2-7 | TRBV2 | NA | NA | TGTGCCAGCAGTGAGACCAGGGGCTACGAGCAGTACTTC | CASSETRGYEQYF
16 | TRBJ2-7 | TRBV3-1 | NA | NA | TGTGCCAGCAGCCAGGTAGGCAGGGAGGTCTCCTACGAGCAGTACTTC | CASSQVGREVSYEQYF
13 | TRBJ2-1 | TRBV13 | NA | many | TGTGCCAGCAGCGTCACGACAGGTAACGGGCAGTTCTTC | CASSVTTGNGQFF
11 | TRBJ2-3 | TRBV7-9 | NA | NA | TGTGCCAGCAGCTTAGATGCTACGCAGTATTTT | CASSLDATQYF
12 | TRBJ2-5 | TRBV7-6 | NA | few | TGTGCCAGCAGCCCGGACGGGGAGACCCAGTACTTC | CASSPDGETQYF
13 | TRBJ2-1 | TRBV27 | NA | NA | TGTGCCACCCAAGGAGGACTTTACAATGAGCAGTTCTTC | CATQGGLYNEQFF
11 | TRBJ1-2 | TRBV29-1 | NA | once | TGCAGCGGTGGGGGGTTCAATGGCTACACCTTC | CSGGGFNGYTF
14 | TRBJ1-1 | TRBV7-8 | NA | NA | TGTGCCAGCAGCTTAGGGGACCTGGGGACTGAAGCTTTCTTT | CASSLGDLGTEAFF
12 | TRBJ1-2 | TRBV6-5 | NA | many | TGTGCCAGCAGTTACAGCACCGGGACATGGACCTTC | CASSYSTGTWTF
13 | TRBJ2-1 | TRBV12-3/TRBV12-4 | NA | NA | TGTGCCAGCAGTCCAGGGGTCGTGGATGAGCAGTTCTTC | CASSPGVVDEQFF
15 | TRBJ2-7 | TRBV6-2/TRBV6-3 | TRBD2 | NA | TGTGCCAGCAGTTACCACGGGGGGGCCTGGTACGAGCAGTACTTC | CASSYHGGAWYEQYF
14 | TRBJ2-2 | TRBV2 | NA | NA | TGTGCCAGCAGTGCGTGGGGGCAAACCGGGGAGCTGTTTTTT | CASSAWGQTGELFF
16 | TRBJ2-1 | TRBV12-3/TRBV12-4 | TRBD2 | few | TGTGCCAGCAGTCCCCGTTATAGCGGGTACTACAATGAGCAGTTCTTC | CASSPRYSGYYNEQFF
10 | TRBJ1-2 | TRBV12-3/TRBV12-4 | NA | NA | TGTGCCACCAAACTAGTGGGCTACACCTTC | CATKLVGYTF
14 | TRBJ2-3 | TRBV15 | NA | NA | TGTGCCACCAGCCCCAGCGTTAGCACAGATACGCAGTATTTT | CATSPSVSTDTQYF
15 | TRBJ1-4 | TRBV4-1 | NA | NA | TGCGCCAGCAGCCAGCTCTTTACAGGGAATGAAAAACTGTTTTTT | CASSQLFTGNEKLFF
18 | TRBJ2-2 | TRBV6-5 | TRBD1 | few | TGTGCCAGCAGTATACAGGGGTCCTTACCCGCGAACACCGGGGAGCTGTTTTTT | CASSIQGSLPANTGELFF
14 | TRBJ1-6 | TRBV9 | NA | NA | TGTGCCAGCAGCGTGGGGGGGGAGAAATCACCCCTCCACTTT | CASSVGGEKSPLHF
13 | TRBJ1-2 | TRBV12-3/TRBV12-4 | NA | NA | TGTGCCAGCAGTGAGGGGACGGTCTATGGCTACACCTTC | CASSEGTVYGYTF
15 | TRBJ1-1 | TRBV19 | NA | NA | TGTGCCAGTAGTCAGGGACCTCCTACCGGCACTGAAGCTTTCTTT | CASSQGPPTGTEAFF
12 | TRBJ1-1 | TRBV12-3/TRBV12-4 | NA | NA | TGTGCCAGCTCCGGGGCCGACACTGAAGCTTTCTTT | CASSGADTEAFF
14 | TRBJ1-1 | TRBV25-1 | NA | NA | TGTGCCAGCAGTGAATGGGCAGCAGACACTGAAGCTTTCTTT | CASSEWAADTEAFF
15 | TRBJ2-7 | TRBV10-3 | NA | NA | TGTGCCATCAGTGAGTCGTTAGGGACCGGCTACGAGCAGTACTTC | CAISESLGTGYEQYF
13 | TRBJ1-1 | TRBV28 | NA | NA | TGTGCCAGCAGTTTATGGCGGTCGACTGAAGCTTTCTTT | CASSLWRSTEAFF
16 | TRBJ1-2 | TRBV5-1 | NA | few | TGCGCCAGCAGCTTCGGACAGACAGATTCTAACTATGGCTACACCTTC | CASSFGQTDSNYGYTF
13 | TRBJ1-1 | TRBV27 | NA | few | TGTGCCAGCAGTTTATCTGGATTTGCTGAAGCTTTCTTT | CASSLSGFAEAFF
15 | TRBJ2-7 | TRBV15 | NA | NA | TGTGCCACCAGCAGAGGACAGGCCAGCTCCTACGAGCAGTACTTC | CATSRGQASSYEQYF
14 | TRBJ1-6 | TRBV7-6 | NA | NA | TGTGCCAGCGTTGAGAGCTCCTATAATTCACCCCTCCACTTT | CASVESSYNSPLHF
15 | TRBJ2-7 | TRBV12-3/TRBV12-4 | TRBD1 | few | TGTGCCAGCAGTTCAGGACAGGGGACCCTTCAGGGGCAGTACTTC | CASSSGQGTLQGQYF
18 | TRBJ2-5 | TRBV2 | TRBD2 | NA | TGTGCCAGCATCCCCCCGAAGCTAGCGGGTCCTCCCCGGGGGACCCAGTACTTC | CASIPPKLAGPPRGTQYF
16 | TRBJ2-3 | TRBV4-1 | NA | NA | TGCGCCAGCAGCCAAGATTCCCTAGCCCGCACAGATACGCAGTATTTT | CASSQDSLARTDTQYF